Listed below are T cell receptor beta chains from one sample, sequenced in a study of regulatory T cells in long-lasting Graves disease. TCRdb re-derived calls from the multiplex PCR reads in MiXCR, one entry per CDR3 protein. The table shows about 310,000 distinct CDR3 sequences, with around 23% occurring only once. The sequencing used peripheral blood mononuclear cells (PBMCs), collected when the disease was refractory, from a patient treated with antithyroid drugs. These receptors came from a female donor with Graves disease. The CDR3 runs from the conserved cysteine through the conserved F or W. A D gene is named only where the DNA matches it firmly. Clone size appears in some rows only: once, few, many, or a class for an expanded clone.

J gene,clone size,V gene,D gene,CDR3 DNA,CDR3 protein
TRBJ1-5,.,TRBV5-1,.,TGCGCCAGCAGCTTGGCGGACAGATTCAATCAGCCCCAGCATTTT,CASSLADRFNQPQHF
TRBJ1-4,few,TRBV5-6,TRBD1,TGTGCCAGCAGCTTGGTCAGGGGGCACGATGAAAAACTGTTTTTT,CASSLVRGHDEKLFF
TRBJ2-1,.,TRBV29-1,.,TGCAGCGTGCGGGTTTACAATGAGCAGTTCTTC,CSVRVYNEQFF
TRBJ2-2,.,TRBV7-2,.,TGTGCCAGCAGCCTTTCAGGGTTCAAGTTCGGGGAGCTGTTTTTT,CASSLSGFKFGELFF
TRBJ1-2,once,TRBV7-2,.,TGCGCCAGCAGCTCCTGGGGAGGCTACACCTTC,CASSSWGGYTF
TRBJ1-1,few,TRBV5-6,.,TGTGCCAGCAGCTTGGGGGGGGCGGCTGAAGCTTTCTTT,CASSLGGAAEAFF
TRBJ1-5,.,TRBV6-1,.,TGTGCCAGCAGTGAATATCGAGGCTATAGCAATCAGCCCCAGCATTTT,CASSEYRGYSNQPQHF
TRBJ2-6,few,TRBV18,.,TGTGCCAGCTCACCGGACACGTCGGGGGCCAACGTCCTGACTTTC,CASSPDTSGANVLTF
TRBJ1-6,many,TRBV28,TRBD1,TGTGCCAGCAGCCCTTCCTTACTCCAGGGGGCCAAAAATTCACCCCTCCACTTT,CASSPSLLQGAKNSPLHF
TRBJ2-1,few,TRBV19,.,TGTGCCAGTAGTACTAGAGTTGAGCAGTTCTTC,CASSTRVEQFF